This T cell receptor (beta chain) stems from a study of shared clonotypes between healthy human individuals. The count of this clone is one. Its cognate antigen is unknown. Per the original methods: Quality scores were absent from the junction-only immunoSEQ sequences, so filtering differed. Assay: immunoSEQ multiplex PCR; the TCRdb copy retains only in-frame clones and omits some. The DNA was the basis for D and trimming; V, J and clone size are from that table. The sample contains some 1 million clones, about 80% of which appear only once. Caucasian adults living in Nashville, Tennessee, provided all samples. Study-level results: The donor pool, a small one, limited the genetic and exposure-history diversity represented.

Sequencing used memory CD4+ T cells sorted from blood. Described subset: CD45RA-negative fraction. The receptor was derived from a man aged 18 to 30 in good health.

CDR3 residues: CASSASGTATQYF. CDR3 nucleotide sequence: TGTGCCAGCAGCGCCTCCGGGACGGCGACCCAGTACTTC. The rearrangement links TRBV7-8 to TRBJ2-5; D could derive from TRBD1 or TRBD2 (5 bases each). The CDR3 extends over 13 amino acids. Trimming took 5 bases from V and 7 from J, leaving 14 bases between them. Germline V gene sequence: CDR1 SGHVS, CDR2 FQNEAQ.